The T cell receptor beta chain described here comes from a study of blood T cell repertoires in COVID-19. Study at large: Spain, Italy and the United States supplied samples that represented acute and convalescent COVID-19. Sources were T cells, B-cell-depleted T cells, or PBMCs; the material itself was cDNA or gDNA.

CDR1 is SQVTM, CDR2 ANQGSEA, per germline. V lost 1 base, J lost 8 bases, and 13 bases stayed unmatched. CDR3 length: 15 amino acids. Methods used by the authors: Amplification with reference gene primers provided the estimates of nucleated cell counts. TCRdb's copy holds only in-frame clones and misses some; the assay was immunoSEQ multiplex PCR. The D gene and trimming were derived from the DNA, and the V and J assignments and clone size from that table. The profile covers tens of thousands of clones, with roughly 80% appearing a single time and about 20% taken by the ten largest. This clonotype was obtained from a woman aged 80 or older with acute or convalescent COVID-19. J is TRBJ1-2 and V is TRBV29-1; 7 bases align to TRBD1. The specimen was peripheral blood. CDR3 in DNA: TGCAGCGTTGAAGGGAGTATCGAGGGGGCCAGGGGCTACACCTTC. Translating it yields CSVEGSIEGARGYTF.